What follows are 27 T cell receptor beta chains derived from one specimen sequenced in a study of technical replicates of blood from a few donors. Sequenced by immunoSEQ multiplex PCR; TCRdb stores in-frame clones only, minus some. This sample yields more than 90,000 clones, of which 95% are seen a single time; about 0.3% belongs to the top ten. Material: T cells isolated from PBMCs. Source of these receptors: a human donor in good health.

The chain couples TRBV7-2 to TRBJ2-7; unclear D gene. Germline values: CDR1 SGHTA, CDR2 FQGNSA. The CDR3 length is 18 residues. The V and J ends lost 5 bases and 0 bases respectively, with 23 bases between them. CDR3 residues: CASSPGEAVLRSSYEQYF. In DNA, the CDR3 is TGTGCCAGCAGCCCCGGAGAGGCCGTTCTCAGAAGCTCCTACGAGCAGTACTTC.

The chain joins TRBV7-3 to TRBJ1-1, with 7 bases lining up with TRBD1. The CDR3 is 15 residues long. CDR1 and CDR2 from the germline V gene are SGHTA and FQGTGA. V was clipped by 2 bases and J by 1 base; unmatched bases: 4. The CDR3, as DNA: TGTGCCAGCAGCTTATGGACAGGAAGGAACACTGAAGCTTTCTTT. Its protein product is CASSLWTGRNTEAFF. Full variable domain (outside the CDR3, taken from reference TRBV7-3 and TRBJ1-1): GAGVSQTPSNKVTEKGKYVELRCDPISGHTALYWYRQSLGQGPEFLIYFQGTGAADDSGLPNDRFFAVRPEGSVSTLKIQRTERGDSAVYLCASSLWTGRNTEAFFGQGTRLTVV.

The V and J genes are TRBV11-2 and TRBJ1-2; a weak D match, TRBD1 (6 bases). Germline V CDR1 and CDR2: SGHAT, FQNNGV. V lost 1 base and J lost 5, with 14 bases in between. The CDR3 totals 15 residues. The CDR3, as DNA: TGTGCCAGCAGCTTAGCCGCAGGGGCCCTTTATGGCTACACCTTC. Translating gives CASSLAAGALYGYTF. The complete variable domain, with remaining parts taken from reference TRBV11-2 and TRBJ1-2, reads EAGVAQSPRYKIIEKRQSVAFWCNPISGHATLYWYQQILGQGPKLLIQFQNNGVVDDSQLPKDRFSAERLKGVDSTLKIQPAKLEDSAVYLCASSLAAGALYGYTFGSGTRLTVV.

The rearrangement joins TRBV18 to TRBJ1-2; TRBD1 might be the D (5 bases). The germline V gene encodes CDR1 KGHSH and CDR2 LQKENI. The CDR3 is made up of 14 amino acids. The V gene lost 0 bases and the J gene lost 7 bases, with 12 bases spanning the gap. CDR3 in DNA: TGTGCCAGCTCACCACCGGGGGGACTCCTTGGCTACACCTTC. This encodes CASSPPGGLLGYTF.

The rearrangement joins TRBV20-1 to TRBJ1-1; D may be TRBD1 (6 bases). The germline V gene encodes CDR1 DFQATT and CDR2 SNEGSKA (reference sequence). With 3 bases removed from V and 4 bases from J, the gap between germline ends came to 6 bases. The CDR3 totals 11 residues. The CDR3 DNA sequence: TGCAGTGCTAGCAGGGGCACTGAAGCTTTCTTT. Encoded protein: CSASRGTEAFF.

The chain is built from TRBV5-1 and TRBJ2-5, with TRBD2 matching over 8 bases. The V gene's germline CDR1 is SGHRS and CDR2 YFSETQ. CDR3 length: 14 residues. Losses at the gene ends were 4 bases for V and 3 bases for J; bases not matched to a gene: 5. In DNA, the CDR3 is TGCGCCAGCAGCCGCATACTAGCGGAAGAGACCCAGTACTTC. Residues: CASSRILAEETQYF.

The genes are TRBV20-1 and TRBJ1-1; D perhaps matches TRBD1 (5 bases). Trimming left V 5 bases short and J 6 bases short, with 10 bases between. Germline loops: CDR1 DFQATT, CDR2 SNEGSKA (reference sequence). This CDR3 comprises 11 residues. CDR3 residues: CSALDRPEAFF. In DNA form, the CDR3 reads TGCAGTGCTTTAGACAGACCTGAAGCTTTCTTT.

The chain joins TRBV7-2 to TRBJ2-1; no definite D call. Trimming removed 6 bases from V and 2 bases from J, with 17 bases in between. This CDR3 contains 16 residues. Germline loops: CDR1 SGHTA, CDR2 FQGNSA. The CDR3, as DNA: TGTGCCAGCAGGCCACTCGCCGCTCGAACCTACAATGAGCAGTTCTTC. It yields the protein CASRPLAARTYNEQFF.

The V and J genes are TRBV5-4 and TRBJ2-7; D unclear. V lost 0 bases, J lost 3 bases, and 7 bases lay in between. The CDR3 has 13 residues. The V gene's germline CDR1 is SGHNT and CDR2 YYREEE (reference sequence). In DNA, the CDR3 is TGTGCCAGCAGCTTGGGGGCTGTCTACGAGCAGTACTTC. Its translation: CASSLGAVYEQYF.

This chain uses TRBV28 with TRBJ2-5; 7 bases are a match to TRBD1. This CDR3 has 13 amino acids. The germline gives CDR1 MDHEN, CDR2 SYDVKM. J lost 4 bases, V lost 5 bases, and 4 bases had no gene match. Here the CDR3 reads CASSPRTGETQYF. CDR3 sequence (DNA): TGTGCCAGCAGTCCCCGGACAGGAGAGACCCAGTACTTC.

This chain connects TRBV6-6 to TRBJ1-2; 10 bases are shared with TRBD1. J was trimmed by 0 bases and V by 7 bases; bases with no gene match: 2. CDR1 and CDR2 from the germline V gene are MNHNY and SVGAGI (reference sequence). The CDR3 is 14 amino acids. In DNA, the CDR3 is TGTGCCAGCAATGGACAGGGGGCTAACTATGGCTACACCTTC. Amino acid sequence: CASNGQGANYGYTF.

The chain has TRBV27 and TRBJ2-7; 9 bases are a match to TRBD1. The germline V gene encodes CDR1 MNHEY and CDR2 SMNVEV (reference sequence). There are 16 residues in the CDR3. V lost 1 base, J lost 4 bases, and 8 bases stayed unmatched. The CDR3 nucleotides read TGTGCCAGCAGTTTATTCCTTGGACAGGGGAGGTACGAGCAGTACTTC. It encodes CASSLFLGQGRYEQYF.

This clone was detected a few times. The chain links TRBV5-1 to TRBJ1-1; D not certain. The CDR3 is 13 residues long. Trimming cost V 4 bases and J 4 bases, with 11 bases left between them. Germline V lookup: CDR1 SGHRS, CDR2 YFSETQ. The CDR3 coding sequence is TGCGCCAGCAGCGATACAGTAGTCACTGAAGCTTTCTTT. Its translation is CASSDTVVTEAFF.

The V call is TRBV9, the J call TRBJ1-1; perhaps TRBD1 as D (6 bases). With 4 bases removed from V and 0 bases from J, the gap between germline ends came to 10 bases. This CDR3 comprises 14 residues. Germline V gene data show CDR1 as SGDLS and CDR2 as YYNGEE. CDR3 protein: CASSMTGLNTEAFF. The CDR3 region has the DNA TGTGCCAGCAGCATGACAGGACTGAACACTGAAGCTTTCTTT.

This chain uses TRBV13 with TRBJ2-7; D not resolved. Trimming removed 0 bases at V and 3 bases at J, with 6 bases between. CDR1 is PRHDT and CDR2 is FYEKMQ in the germline V gene (reference sequence). The CDR3 spans 13 residues. This chain's CDR3 is CASSLGGSYEQYF. CDR3 sequence (DNA): TGTGCCAGCAGCTTAGGTGGCAGCTACGAGCAGTACTTC.

This chain joins TRBV7-8 and TRBJ2-3, with TRBD1 as a possible D gene (6 bases). The CDR3 is 13 amino acids. Trimming pared 6 bases from V and 2 bases from J, leaving 9 bases between. Germline V gene sequence: CDR1 SGHVS, CDR2 FQNEAQ. The CDR3 region is CASRWGPTDTQYF. Written as DNA, the CDR3 is TGTGCCAGCAGATGGGGGCCCACAGATACGCAGTATTTT.

V gene TRBV19 combines with J gene TRBJ2-1, with TRBD2 as a possible D gene (6 bases). The CDR3 runs to 16 residues. V lost 2 bases to trimming and J lost 2 bases, with 13 bases between them. Looked up from germline, CDR1 is LNHDA and CDR2 is SQIVND (reference sequence). The CDR3 reads CASSIILASTYNEQFF. The CDR3 region has the DNA TGTGCCAGTAGTATAATCCTAGCGTCAACCTACAATGAGCAGTTCTTC.

The chain couples TRBV6-1 to TRBJ1-1; 9 bases match TRBD1. V lost 4 bases, J lost 3 bases, and 3 bases stayed unmatched. The CDR3 is 14 residues long. Germline V CDR1 and CDR2: MNHNS, SASEGT. The CDR3 sequence: CASSVRDRDTEAFF. CDR3 DNA: TGTGCCAGCAGTGTCCGGGACAGGGACACTGAAGCTTTCTTT.

This clone is a singleton in its sample. The rearrangement joins TRBV7-2 to TRBJ2-7; 7 bases match TRBD2. Germline V gene data show CDR1 as SGHTA and CDR2 as FQGNSA. CDR3 length: 15 amino acids. V gave up 4 bases and J gave up 2 bases; unmatched junction bases: 8. The DNA of the CDR3 is TGTGCCAGCAGCTCAGATCTAGCGGCCCCCTACGAGCAGTACTTC. Its translation is CASSSDLAAPYEQYF.

The V gene is TRBV10-3, the J gene TRBJ2-3, with D perhaps TRBD2 (6 bases). The CDR3 contains 14 residues. Trimming left V 2 bases short and J 5 bases short, with 11 bases between. Germline values: CDR1 ENHRY, CDR2 SYGVKD. The CDR3 nucleotides are TGTGCCATCAGTGAGGTTGTTAGCGGAGATACGCAGTATTTT. Translation: CAISEVVSGDTQYF.

This clone was detected once. The chain recombines TRBV18 with TRBJ1-4; maybe TRBD1 (5 bases). V lost 0 bases to trimming and J lost 5 bases, with 10 bases between them. CDR3 length equals 15 residues. Germline V CDR1 and CDR2: KGHSH, LQKENI. The CDR3 is CASSPPGRANEKLFF. For the CDR3, the DNA is TGTGCCAGCTCACCACCCGGCAGGGCGAATGAAAAACTGTTTTTT.

This chain uses TRBV30 with TRBJ1-1; weak D call: TRBD1 (6 bases). Germline V CDR1 and CDR2: GTSNPN, SVGIG (reference sequence). Trimming stripped 5 bases from V and 2 bases from J, with 15 bases between. The CDR3 is 14 residues long. This CDR3 is CAWDGGTRNTEAFF. For the CDR3, the DNA is TGTGCCTGGGACGGGGGGACAAGAAACACTGAAGCTTTCTTT.

The chain combines TRBV4-2 with TRBJ1-1; weak D call: TRBD1 (5 bases). Germline assignment: CDR1 LGHNA and CDR2 YNFKEQ. Trimming left V 1 base short and J 1 base short, with 7 bases between. This CDR3 region has 14 residues. This CDR3 reads CASSQGGPNTEAFF. The DNA for the CDR3 is TGTGCCAGCAGCCAAGGGGGCCCGAACACTGAAGCTTTCTTT.

This clone was observed a handful of times. J is TRBJ1-1 and V is TRBV18; a possible D gene is TRBD1 (6 bases). The CDR3 runs 12 residues. The germline V gene has CDR1 KGHSH and CDR2 LQKENI. Trimming took 6 bases from V and 4 from J, leaving 9 bases between them. CDR3 nucleotide sequence: TGTGCCAGCTCGCGAGGGGGCACTGAAGCTTTCTTT. Translated, it gives CASSRGGTEAFF.

The chain employs TRBV5-6 and TRBJ1-1, with a weak D call TRBD1 (6 bases). The ends were cut back, 4 bases at V and 5 bases at J, with 9 bases in the middle. Germline V lookup: CDR1 SGHDT, CDR2 YYEEEE. CDR3 length: 12 amino acids. CDR3: CASSGQGTEAFF. In DNA form, the CDR3 reads TGTGCCAGCAGCGGGCAGGGGACTGAAGCTTTCTTT.

This clone was observed a single time. The V and J genes are TRBV23-1 and TRBJ2-5; 8 positions match TRBD1. TRBV23-1 is labeled an ORF, and its function is uncertain. This CDR3 has 15 amino acids. After removal of 6 bases from V and 4 bases from J, the junction contained 10 bases not matched to a gene. CDR3 sequence (DNA): TGCGCCAGCAGAACGTCAGGACAGGGAGGAGAGACCCAGTACTTC. Protein sequence: CASRTSGQGGETQYF.

The rearrangement links TRBV18 to TRBJ2-1; 10 nucleotides align to TRBD1. CDR1 and CDR2 (germline): KGHSH, LQKENI. The CDR3 is 15 residues long. The junction had 5 bases not matched to a gene; V was cut back by 3 bases and J by 6 bases. CDR3 sequence (DNA): TGTGCCAGCTCACCTTGGGACAGGGGCTTCAATGAGCAGTTCTTC. It encodes CASSPWDRGFNEQFF.